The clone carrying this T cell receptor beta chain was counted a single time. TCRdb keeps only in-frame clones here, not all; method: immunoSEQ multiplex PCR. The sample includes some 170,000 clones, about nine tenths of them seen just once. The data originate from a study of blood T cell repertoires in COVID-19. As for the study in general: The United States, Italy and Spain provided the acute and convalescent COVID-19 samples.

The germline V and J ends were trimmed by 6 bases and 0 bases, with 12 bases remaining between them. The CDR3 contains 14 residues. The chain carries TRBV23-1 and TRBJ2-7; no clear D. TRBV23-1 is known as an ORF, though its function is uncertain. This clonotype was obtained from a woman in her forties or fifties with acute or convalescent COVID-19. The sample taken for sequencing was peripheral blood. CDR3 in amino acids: CASSPDRSSYEQYF. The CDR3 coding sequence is TGCGCCAGCAGCCCCGATCGTAGCTCCTACGAGCAGTACTTC.